This T cell receptor (beta chain) was recovered during a study of somatic mutations in cytotoxic T cells in rheumatoid arthritis. Study-level information: Collection of patient blood (over 26 ml EDTA) took place right after diagnosis, before any treatment. The flow sorting of some V beta antibody-stained T-cell populations reached nearly 100% purity, and the sorted populations included V beta1+ cells sequenced for TCRB. The study, taken as a whole, reports: Any difference in CD8+ T-cell clonality between patients who had rheumatoid arthritis and healthy controls who were age-matched was not statistically significant. Rising age went with increasing CD8+ clonality in rheumatoid arthritis patients; healthy controls showed no such increase.

Per the germline V gene, CDR1 is SGHRS and CDR2 is YFSETQ. The length of the CDR3 is 14 residues. Trimming left V 9 bases short and J 2 bases short, with 16 bases between. About this clone: The target antigen is unknown.

Measured with immunoSEQ multiplex PCR; TCRdb has only the in-frame clones, and not every one. This sample has approximately 16,000 clones, with just under 80% found just once. The sample consisted of CD8+ T cells sorted from blood. The chain joins TRBV5-1 to TRBJ2-3, with a possible D match to TRBD1 (5 bases). The sequence was collected from an adult with rheumatoid arthritis. CDR3 in DNA: TGCGCCACCCAAGTTGGGGCTCCCACAGATACGCAGTATTTT. Translation: CATQVGAPTDTQYF.